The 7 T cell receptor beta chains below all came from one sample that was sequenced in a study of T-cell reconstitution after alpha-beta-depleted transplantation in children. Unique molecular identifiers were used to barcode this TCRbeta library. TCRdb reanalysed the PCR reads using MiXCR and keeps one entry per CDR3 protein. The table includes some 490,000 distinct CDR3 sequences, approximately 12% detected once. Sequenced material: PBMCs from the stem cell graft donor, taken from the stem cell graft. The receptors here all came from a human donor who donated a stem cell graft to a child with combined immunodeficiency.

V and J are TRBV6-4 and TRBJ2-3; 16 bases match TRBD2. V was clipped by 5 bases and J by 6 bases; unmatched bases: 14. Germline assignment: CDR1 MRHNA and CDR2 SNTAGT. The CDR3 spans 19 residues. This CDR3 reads CASSPRGTSGGAGTDTQYF. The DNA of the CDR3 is TGTGCCAGCAGTCCGAGAGGGACTAGCGGGGGGGCCGGGACCGATACGCAGTATTTT.

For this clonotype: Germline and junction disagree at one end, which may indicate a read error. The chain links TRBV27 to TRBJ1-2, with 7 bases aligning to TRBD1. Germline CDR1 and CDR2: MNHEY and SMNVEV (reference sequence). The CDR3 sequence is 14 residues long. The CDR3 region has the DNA TGTGCCAGCAGTTTATCGGGGACAGCATTCTTTCGGTTCTTC. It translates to CASSLSGTAFFRFF.

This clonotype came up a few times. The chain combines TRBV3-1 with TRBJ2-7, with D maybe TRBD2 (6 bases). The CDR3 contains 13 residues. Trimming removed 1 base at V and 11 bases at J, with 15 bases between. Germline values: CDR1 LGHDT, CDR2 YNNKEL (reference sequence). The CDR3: CASSQGDREIKYF. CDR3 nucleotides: TGTGCCAGCAGCCAAGGAGACCGGGAGATAAAGTACTTC.

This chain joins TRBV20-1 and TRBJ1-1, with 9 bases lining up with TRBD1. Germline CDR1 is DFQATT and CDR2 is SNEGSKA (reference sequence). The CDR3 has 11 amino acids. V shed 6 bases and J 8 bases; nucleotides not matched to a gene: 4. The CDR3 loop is CSARTGAEAFF. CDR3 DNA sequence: TGCAGTGCCAGGACAGGGGCGGAAGCTTTCTTT.

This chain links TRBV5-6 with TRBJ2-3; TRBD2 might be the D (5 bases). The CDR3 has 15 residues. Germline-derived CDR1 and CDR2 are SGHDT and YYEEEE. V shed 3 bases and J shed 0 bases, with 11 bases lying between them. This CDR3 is CASSSGGRSTDTQYF. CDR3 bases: TGTGCCAGCAGCTCCGGAGGCAGGAGCACAGATACGCAGTATTTT.

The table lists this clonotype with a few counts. The CDR3 loop is CASSQGQGFSYEQYF. CDR3 DNA sequence: TGCGCCAGCAGCCAAGGGCAGGGATTCTCCTACGAGCAGTACTTC. The chain is built from TRBV4-3 and TRBJ2-7; D is perhaps TRBD1 (5 bases). Germline CDR1 is LGHNA and CDR2 is YSLEER. V was shortened by 1 base and J by 0 bases, with 10 bases between the two germline ends. The CDR3 sequence is 15 residues long.

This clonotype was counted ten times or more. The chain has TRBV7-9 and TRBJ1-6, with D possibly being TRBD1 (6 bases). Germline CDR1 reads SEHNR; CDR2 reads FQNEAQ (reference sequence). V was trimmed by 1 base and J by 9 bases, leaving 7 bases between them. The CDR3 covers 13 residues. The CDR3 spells CASSLGGPSPLHF. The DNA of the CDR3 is TGTGCCAGCAGCTTAGGGGGGCCTTCACCCCTCCACTTT.